Following are 17 T cell receptor beta chains from one sample sequenced in a study of identifying expanded T cells in peripheral blood. TCRdb keeps only in-frame clones here, not all; method: immunoSEQ multiplex PCR. Of about 81,000 clones listed, roughly 84% are singletons. The sample was blood. These receptors were obtained from a person aged 18 to 70 in good health.

The chain couples TRBV28 to TRBJ2-7, with D perhaps matching TRBD1 (5 bases). The germline CDR1 and CDR2 sequences are MDHEN and SYDVKM. The CDR3 runs 13 residues. V dropped 7 bases and J dropped 3 bases, with 13 bases sitting between them. The CDR3 sequence: CASTVTVDYEQYF. The CDR3 DNA is TGTGCCAGCACCGTGACAGTAGACTACGAGCAGTACTTC.

The J gene is TRBJ2-3, the V gene TRBV4-3; the D gene could be TRBD1 or TRBD2 (5 bases each). The V end lost 0 bases, the J end lost 3 bases, and 13 bases lay between the germline ends. Germline V gene lookup returns CDR1 LGHNA and CDR2 YSLEER. The CDR3 sequence is 16 residues long. The CDR3 region has the DNA TGCGCCAGCAGCCAAGAGGGGGAGTACATAACAGATACGCAGTATTTT. Amino acids: CASSQEGEYITDTQYF.

The chain links TRBV19 to TRBJ1-2; 7 bases align to TRBD1. The germline CDR1 and CDR2 sequences are LNHDA and SQIVND (reference sequence). V lost 0 bases and J lost 4; bases outside the gene matches: 2. CDR3 length: 14 residues. CDR3 region: CASSIDRDSYGYTF. The CDR3 DNA sequence: TGTGCCAGTAGTATAGATAGGGACAGCTATGGCTACACCTTC.

CDR3 region: CASSARQGTSGQETQYF. CDR3 in DNA: TGTGCCAGCAGCGCTCGACAAGGGACTAGCGGACAAGAGACCCAGTACTTC. This chain uses TRBV9 with TRBJ2-5, with 11 bases identical to TRBD2. After removal of 3 bases from V and 2 bases from J, the junction contained 9 bases not matched to a gene. This CDR3 has 17 amino acids. Germline V lookup: CDR1 SGDLS, CDR2 YYNGEE. Complete variable domain (other parts from reference TRBV9 and TRBJ2-5): DSGVTQTPKHLITATGQRVTLRCSPRSGDLSVYWYQQSLDQGLQFLIQYYNGEERAKGNILERFSAQQFPDLHSELNLSSLELGDSALYFCASSARQGTSGQETQYFGPGTRLLVL.

The CDR3 DNA reads as TGCGCCAGCAGCTCCGGGACTAGCGGCACCGTTATGGGTGAGCAGTTCTTC. Protein: CASSSGTSGTVMGEQFF. The genes are TRBV5-1 and TRBJ2-1; the match to TRBD2 covers 11 bases. The V segment lost 3 bases and the J segment 9 bases; nucleotides outside the gene matches: 14. CDR3 size: 17 residues. From germline, CDR1 is SGHRS and CDR2 YFSETQ.

This clone appeared a single time. The chain links TRBV10-2 to TRBJ2-2; D is uncertain. The V end was cut by 5 bases, the J end by 7 bases, with 11 bases between. The CDR3 is 13 amino acids. Germline V lookup: CDR1 WSHSY, CDR2 SAAADI. Here the CDR3 reads CASSPKLDGELFF. Here the CDR3 DNA reads TGCGCCAGCAGTCCTAAGTTAGACGGGGAGCTGTTTTTT.

The chain combines TRBV21-1 with TRBJ2-5; the DNA was not compared with TRBD2, the D call given in the table. TRBV21-1 has pseudogene status. CDR3 size: 20 residues. The CDR3 DNA follows: TGTGCCAGCAGCAAAGTGTCTCCTCCATCTAGCGGGAGGTACCAAGAGACCCAGTACTTC. Translation: CASSKVSPPSSGRYQETQYF.

V and J are TRBV28 and TRBJ2-7, with TRBD2 as a possible D gene (5 bases). The length of the CDR3 is 13 residues. The V end was cut by 8 bases, the J end by 5 bases, with 16 bases between. The germline V gene has CDR1 MDHEN and CDR2 SYDVKM. CDR3: CASGSLSRDEQYF. The CDR3 nucleotides are TGTGCCAGCGGAAGTCTATCGAGGGACGAGCAGTACTTC.

V is TRBV9 and J is TRBJ2-7; D may be TRBD1 (6 bases). V shed 0 bases and J shed 4 bases, with 11 bases lying between them. In germline, CDR1 is SGDLS, CDR2 YYNGEE. The CDR3 totals 14 residues. The CDR3 region has the DNA TGTGCCAGCAGCGTAGAGGTCAGGGGATACGAGCAGTACTTC. This gives the protein CASSVEVRGYEQYF.

The CDR3 spells CASSYLANRLNNEQFF. CDR3 nucleotides: TGTGCCAGCAGTTACCTTGCGAACAGGCTTAACAATGAGCAGTTCTTC. The chain carries TRBV6-5 and TRBJ2-1; a possible D gene is TRBD1 (5 bases). V lost 2 bases to trimming and J lost 5 bases, with 16 bases between them. Germline assignment: CDR1 MNHEY and CDR2 SVGAGI. The CDR3 totals 16 residues.

The rearrangement joins TRBV9 to TRBJ2-3; possibly TRBD1 or TRBD2 for D (6 bases each). V was clipped by 3 bases and J by 0 bases, with 14 bases between them. Germline V gene sequence: CDR1 SGDLS, CDR2 YYNGEE. CDR3 length: 16 amino acids. The CDR3 DNA reads as TGTGCCAGCAGCGCGGGGGCGAACCCTAGCACAGATACGCAGTATTTT. This sequence encodes CASSAGANPSTDTQYF.

The chain uses TRBV5-1 and TRBJ1-1; 9 bases match TRBD1. Germline loops: CDR1 SGHRS, CDR2 YFSETQ. With V trimmed by 0 bases and J by 1 base, 1 base remained unmatched. This CDR3 comprises 15 residues. For the CDR3, the DNA is TGCGCCAGCAGCTTGGTACAGGGGGCGAACACTGAAGCTTTCTTT. It codes for CASSLVQGANTEAFF.

The chain recombines TRBV4-1 with TRBJ1-5, with 11 bases identical to TRBD1. V dropped 4 bases and J dropped 9; count of bases not matched to a gene: 5. The CDR3 runs 14 residues. Per germline, CDR1 MGHRA and CDR2 YSYEKL. The CDR3 here is CASSLDRGPGPQHF. The CDR3 DNA follows: TGCGCCAGCAGCCTGGACAGGGGGCCTGGGCCCCAGCATTTT.

The chain recombines TRBV11-3 with TRBJ1-3, with D possibly matching TRBD1 (6 bases). This CDR3 contains 15 residues. The V gene's germline CDR1 is SGHNT and CDR2 YENEEA. The V end was cut by 0 bases, the J end by 2 bases, with 8 bases between. This CDR3 reads CASSLDAGAGNTIYF. The CDR3 DNA reads as TGTGCCAGCAGCTTAGATGCAGGGGCTGGAAACACCATATATTTT.

As to this clone: This sample also contains other DNA sequences that code for the same CDR3. The V call is TRBV7-8, the J call TRBJ2-1; TRBD2 matches 7 bases. The J segment lost 2 bases and the V segment lost 1 base, leaving 5 bases of the junction unmatched. CDR3 length: 16 residues. From germline, CDR1 is SGHVS and CDR2 FQNEAQ. The CDR3 DNA reads as TGTGCCAGCAGCTTAGAGGCGGGAGAGCCCTACAATGAGCAGTTCTTC. Translated, it gives CASSLEAGEPYNEQFF. Filled out from reference TRBV7-8 and TRBJ2-1, the complete variable domain reads GAGVSQSPRYKVAKRGQDVALRCDPISGHVSLFWYQQALGQGPEFLTYFQNEAQLDKSGLPSDRFFAERPEGSVSTLKIQRTQQEDSAVYLCASSLEAGEPYNEQFFGPGTRLTVL.

V is TRBV5-6 and J is TRBJ2-7; D remains unclear. The CDR3 totals 12 residues. Germline V gene lookup returns CDR1 SGHDT and CDR2 YYEEEE. V was pared by 2 bases and J by 3 bases, with 6 bases between. The CDR3 reads CASSFGVYEQYF. As DNA, the CDR3 is TGTGCCAGCAGCTTTGGTGTCTACGAGCAGTACTTC.

This chain connects TRBV28 to TRBJ1-5; maybe TRBD1 (5 bases). Germline V lookup: CDR1 MDHEN, CDR2 SYDVKM. Trimming removed 7 bases at V and 7 bases at J, with 14 bases between. This CDR3 comprises 13 residues. Here the CDR3 DNA reads TGTGCCAGCATAGGAGGGGTTGGGCAGCCCCAGCATTTT. Its translation: CASIGGVGQPQHF.